The entry below describes one T cell receptor (beta chain). The data are from a study of blood T cell repertoires in COVID-19. This CDR3 is 12 amino acids long. Trimming removed 3 bases from V and 12 bases from J; junction bases left unmatched: 1. Germline CDR1 SGHDT, CDR2 YYEEEE. Original processing methods: How many nucleated cells were present was estimated from reference gene primer amplification. Assay used: immunoSEQ multiplex PCR; TCRdb lists only in-frame clones, some missing. V and J calls and clone size are those listed in that table; D and trimming were worked out from the DNA. This sample has 200,000 or so clones, with almost 85% found just once.

V and J are TRBV5-6 and TRBJ2-1; 12 bases are a match to TRBD1. The sequencing sample was made of peripheral blood. This TCR was sampled from a human donor with acute or convalescent COVID-19. The donor label of this sample is uncertain. This CDR3 reads CASSWDRGRQFF. In nucleotides, the CDR3 is TGTGCCAGCAGCTGGGACAGGGGGCGGCAGTTCTTC.